Shown below are 9 T cell receptor beta chains from a single sample sequenced in a study of blood T cell repertoires in COVID-19. Libraries were prepared by immunoSEQ multiplex PCR; TCRdb keeps only in-frame clonotypes and omits some of them. The table records about 130,000 clones, about 77% of them present only once. Sequencing used peripheral blood. These receptors were collected from a man at least 80 years old with acute or convalescent COVID-19.

This clone has just a few counts. The CDR3 sequence is CASSATSGASPLHF. The DNA for the CDR3 is TGTGCCAGCAGTGCCACTTCAGGGGCTTCACCCCTCCACTTT. The genes are TRBV9 and TRBJ1-6; possible D gene TRBD1, 6 bases. The CDR3 extends over 14 amino acids. The V gene lost 5 bases and the J gene lost 9 bases, with 15 bases spanning the gap. Germline V gives CDR1 SGDLS, CDR2 YYNGEE. The full variable domain, rest sourced from reference TRBV9 and TRBJ1-6, is DSGVTQTPKHLITATGQRVTLRCSPRSGDLSVYWYQQSLDQGLQFLIQYYNGEERAKGNILERFSAQQFPDLHSELNLSSLELGDSALYFCASSATSGASPLHFGNGTRLTVT.

This clone came up a few times. The chain uses TRBV5-4 and TRBJ1-2; a possible D gene is TRBD1 (5 bases). The CDR3 sequence is 12 residues long. Germline lookup yields CDR1 SGHNT and CDR2 YYREEE (reference sequence). The V gene lost 4 bases and the J gene lost 4 bases, with 8 bases spanning the gap. CDR3: CASSPDSYGYTF. The CDR3 DNA follows: TGTGCCAGCAGCCCCGACAGCTATGGCTACACCTTC.

This clone was seen only once. The V and J genes are TRBV5-1 and TRBJ2-7, with D perhaps matching TRBD1 (6 bases). Trimming stripped 4 bases from V and 2 bases from J, with 13 bases between. Per the germline V gene, CDR1 is SGHRS and CDR2 is YFSETQ. This CDR3 has 14 residues. The CDR3: CASSPRGHTYEQYF. The CDR3 region has the DNA TGCGCCAGCAGCCCCAGGGGTCATACCTACGAGCAGTACTTC.

The rearrangement joins TRBV27 to TRBJ2-7; TRBD2 might be the D (6 bases). Trimming took 6 bases from V and 0 from J, leaving 15 bases between them. The V gene's germline CDR1 is MNHEY and CDR2 SMNVEV (reference sequence). The CDR3 runs 15 residues. The CDR3 coding sequence is TGTGCCAGCAGCCGGGCGGCGGGAATCTCCTACGAGCAGTACTTC. The encoded protein is CASSRAAGISYEQYF.

The chain couples TRBV3-1 (or the pseudogene TRBV3-2) to TRBJ1-5, with D unresolved. Germline CDR1 is LGHDT and CDR2 is YNNKEL (reference sequence). The CDR3 totals 13 residues. V gave up 3 bases and J gave up 4 bases, with 7 bases separating them. The CDR3 DNA is TGTGCCAGCAGCCAGGCGGATAATCAGCCCCAGCATTTT. This translates into CASSQADNQPQHF.

The chain carries TRBV11-2 and TRBJ2-2; 7 bases are shared with TRBD2. The CDR3 runs to 15 residues. The junction had 9 bases not matched to a gene; V was cut back by 6 bases and J by 5 bases. CDR1 SGHAT and CDR2 FQNNGV come from the germline V gene. This CDR3 is CASRALGGSTGELFF. In DNA, the CDR3 is TGTGCCAGCAGAGCTCTGGGAGGGTCGACCGGGGAGCTGTTTTTT.

This clone was recorded a few times. The V call is TRBV4-1, the J call TRBJ1-5, with 7 bases identical to TRBD1. Germline V gives CDR1 MGHRA, CDR2 YSYEKL. V dropped 1 base and J dropped 2; count of bases not matched to a gene: 5. This CDR3 has 16 amino acids. CDR3 amino acids: CASSQVRTGGNQPQHF. In DNA form, the CDR3 reads TGCGCCAGCAGCCAAGTCCGCACAGGGGGCAATCAGCCCCAGCATTTT.

The genes are TRBV2 and TRBJ2-7, with D tentatively TRBD1 (6 bases). Germline V CDR1 and CDR2: SNHLY, FYNNEI. V dropped 6 bases and J dropped 5 bases, with 11 bases sitting between them. The CDR3 loop spans 12 amino acids. Written as DNA, the CDR3 is TGTGCCAGCAGCGGGACATTCGACGAGCAGTACTTC. Protein product: CASSGTFDEQYF.

V usage is TRBV4-1 and J usage is TRBJ2-7; possible D gene TRBD1, 5 bases. The V end lost 1 base, the J end lost 3 bases, and 13 bases lay between the germline ends. Looked up from germline, CDR1 is MGHRA and CDR2 is YSYEKL. The CDR3 sequence is 15 residues long. CDR3 in amino acids: CASSQARQLGYEQYF. CDR3 in DNA: TGCGCCAGCAGCCAAGCGCGACAGTTAGGCTACGAGCAGTACTTC.